These 2 T cell receptor beta chains were sequenced from one sample in a study of blood T cell repertoires in COVID-19. The method was immunoSEQ multiplex PCR; TCRdb's version includes in-frame clones alone and lacks a portion of them. Counted here are over 350,000 clones, 88% occurring once; the ten biggest clones make up more than 0.95%. Sequencing used PBMCs or T cells enriched from blood (not recorded which). The receptors stem from a young woman who had recovered from COVID-19.

This chain connects TRBV21-1 to TRBJ2-3; the DNA was not used to check the table's D call, TRBD2. TRBV21-1 is reported as a pseudogene. The CDR3 extends over 16 amino acids. The CDR3 spells CASSTTLTPMRCTQYF. The CDR3 bases are TGTGCCAGCAGCACCACCCTGACTCCGATGAGATGTACGCAGTATTTT.

The chain combines TRBV2 with TRBJ1-4, with D possibly TRBD1 on 5 matching bases. The V end was cut by 6 bases, the J end by 5 bases, with 16 bases between. Germline CDR1 reads SNHLY; CDR2 reads FYNNEI. This CDR3 has 15 residues. The DNA for the CDR3 is TGTGCCAGCAGGTCCCGCCCAGGGTTCAATGAAAAACTGTTTTTT. This sequence encodes CASRSRPGFNEKLFF.